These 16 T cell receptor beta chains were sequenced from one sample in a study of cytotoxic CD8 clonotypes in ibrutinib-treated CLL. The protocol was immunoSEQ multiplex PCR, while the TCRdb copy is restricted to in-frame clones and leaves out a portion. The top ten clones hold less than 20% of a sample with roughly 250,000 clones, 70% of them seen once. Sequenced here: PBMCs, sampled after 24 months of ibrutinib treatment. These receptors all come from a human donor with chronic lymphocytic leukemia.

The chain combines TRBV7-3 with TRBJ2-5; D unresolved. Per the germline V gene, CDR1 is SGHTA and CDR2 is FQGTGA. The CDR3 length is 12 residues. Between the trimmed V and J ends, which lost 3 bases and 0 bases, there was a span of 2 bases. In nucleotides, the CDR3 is TGTGCCAGCAGCTTCAACCAAGAGACCCAGTACTTC. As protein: CASSFNQETQYF. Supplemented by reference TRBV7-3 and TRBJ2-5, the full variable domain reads GAGVSQTPSNKVTEKGKYVELRCDPISGHTALYWYRQSLGQGPEFLIYFQGTGAADDSGLPNDRFFAVRPEGSVSTLKIQRTERGDSAVYLCASSFNQETQYFGPGTRLLVL.

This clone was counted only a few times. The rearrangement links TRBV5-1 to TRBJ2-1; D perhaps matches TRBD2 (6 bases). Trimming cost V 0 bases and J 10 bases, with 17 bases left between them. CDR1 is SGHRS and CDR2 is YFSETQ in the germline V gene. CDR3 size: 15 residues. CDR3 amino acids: CASSLASAGSGEQFF. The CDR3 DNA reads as TGCGCCAGCAGCTTGGCCTCGGCGGGGTCGGGGGAGCAGTTCTTC. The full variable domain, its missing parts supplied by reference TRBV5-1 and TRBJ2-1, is KAGVTQTPRYLIKTRGQQVTLSCSPISGHRSVSWYQQTPGQGLQFLFEYFSETQRNKGNFPGRFSGRQFSNSRSEMNVSTLELGDSALYLCASSLASAGSGEQFFGPGTRLTVL.

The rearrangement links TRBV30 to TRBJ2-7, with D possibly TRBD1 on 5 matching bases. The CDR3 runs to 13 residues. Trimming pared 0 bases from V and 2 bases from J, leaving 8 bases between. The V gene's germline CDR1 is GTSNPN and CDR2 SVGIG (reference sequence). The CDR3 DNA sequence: TGTGCCTGGAGTGTGGGCAGGGCCTACGAGCAGTACTTC. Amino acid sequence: CAWSVGRAYEQYF.

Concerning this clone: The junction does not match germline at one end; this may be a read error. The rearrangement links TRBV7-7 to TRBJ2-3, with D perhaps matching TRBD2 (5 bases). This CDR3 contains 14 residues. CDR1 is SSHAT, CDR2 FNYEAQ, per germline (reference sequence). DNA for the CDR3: TGTGCTAGCAGCTTACTTGGGGAGACAGATACGCAGTATTTT. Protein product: CASSLLGETDTQYF.

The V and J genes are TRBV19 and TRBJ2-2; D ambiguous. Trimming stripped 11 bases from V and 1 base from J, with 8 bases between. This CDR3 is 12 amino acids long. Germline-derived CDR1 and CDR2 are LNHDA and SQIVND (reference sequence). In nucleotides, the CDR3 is TGTGCCTGCCATCGGAACACCGGGGAGCTGTTTTTT. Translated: CACHRNTGELFF.

CDR3 loop: CASSEYRVATEAFF. CDR3 bases: TGTGCCAGCAGTGAGTACAGGGTTGCCACTGAAGCTTTCTTT. The V call is TRBV2, the J call TRBJ1-1, with a weak D call TRBD1 (6 bases). V was cut by 3 bases and J by 4 bases, with 12 bases left in between. Germline lookup yields CDR1 SNHLY and CDR2 FYNNEI. The CDR3 extends over 14 amino acids.

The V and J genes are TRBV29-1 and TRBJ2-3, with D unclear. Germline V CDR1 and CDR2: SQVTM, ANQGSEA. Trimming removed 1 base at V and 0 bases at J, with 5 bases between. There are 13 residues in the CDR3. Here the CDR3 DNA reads TGCAGCGTTGAAGGAGAAAGCACAGATACGCAGTATTTT. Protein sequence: CSVEGESTDTQYF.

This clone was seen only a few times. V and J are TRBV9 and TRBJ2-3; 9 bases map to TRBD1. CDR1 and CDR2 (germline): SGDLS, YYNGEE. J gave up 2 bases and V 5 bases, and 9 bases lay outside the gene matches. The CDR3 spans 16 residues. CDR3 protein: CASSSSRDRDTDTQYF. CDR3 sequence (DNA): TGTGCCAGCAGTTCCTCGCGGGACAGGGACACAGATACGCAGTATTTT.

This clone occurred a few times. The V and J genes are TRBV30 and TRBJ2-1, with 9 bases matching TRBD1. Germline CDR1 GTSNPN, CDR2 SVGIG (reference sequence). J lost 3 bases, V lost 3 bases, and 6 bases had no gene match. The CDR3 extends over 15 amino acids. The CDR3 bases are TGTGCCTGGAGCGCTCCGGGACAGGGCTACAATGAGCAGTTCTTC. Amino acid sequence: CAWSAPGQGYNEQFF.

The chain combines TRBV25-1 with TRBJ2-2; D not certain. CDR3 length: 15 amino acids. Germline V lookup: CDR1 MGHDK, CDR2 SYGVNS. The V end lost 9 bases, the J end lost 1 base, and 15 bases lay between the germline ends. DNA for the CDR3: TGTGCCAGTATCCCTACCCACAGGAACACCGGGGAGCTGTTTTTT. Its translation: CASIPTHRNTGELFF.

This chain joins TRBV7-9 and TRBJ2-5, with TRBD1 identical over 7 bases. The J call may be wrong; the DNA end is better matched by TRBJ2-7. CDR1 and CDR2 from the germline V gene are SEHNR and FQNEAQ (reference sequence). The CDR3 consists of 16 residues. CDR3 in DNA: TGTGCCAGCAGCCGCGAGACAGGGATAAGCTCCTACGAGCAGTACTTC. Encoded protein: CASSRETGISSYEQYF.

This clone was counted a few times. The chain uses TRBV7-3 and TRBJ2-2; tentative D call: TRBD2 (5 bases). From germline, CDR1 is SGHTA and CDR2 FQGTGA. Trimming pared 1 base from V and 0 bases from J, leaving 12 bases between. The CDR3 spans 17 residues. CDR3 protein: CASSLMGGPSNTGELFF. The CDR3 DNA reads TGTGCCAGCAGCTTAATGGGCGGGCCCTCGAACACCGGGGAGCTGTTTTTT.

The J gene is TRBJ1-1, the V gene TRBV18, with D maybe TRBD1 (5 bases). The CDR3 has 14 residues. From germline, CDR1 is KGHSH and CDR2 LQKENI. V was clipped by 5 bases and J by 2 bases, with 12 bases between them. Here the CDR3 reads CASSSRDENTEAFF. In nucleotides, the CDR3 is TGTGCCAGCTCATCGAGGGACGAAAACACTGAAGCTTTCTTT.

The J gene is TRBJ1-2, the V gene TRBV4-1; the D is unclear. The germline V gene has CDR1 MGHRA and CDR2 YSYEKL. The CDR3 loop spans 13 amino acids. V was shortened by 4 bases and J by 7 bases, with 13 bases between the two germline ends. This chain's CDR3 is CASSPERGLGYTF. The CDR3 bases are TGCGCCAGCAGCCCGGAGCGAGGGCTTGGCTACACCTTC.

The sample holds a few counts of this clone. The DNA of the CDR3 is TGTGCCAGCAGCCTAGAGGACACCAGGACCCAGTACTTC. Translating it yields CASSLEDTRTQYF. The chain recombines TRBV9 with TRBJ2-5; D may be TRBD1 (5 bases). V lost 4 bases to trimming and J lost 7 bases, with 14 bases between them. The germline CDR1 and CDR2 sequences are SGDLS and YYNGEE. The CDR3 extends over 13 amino acids.

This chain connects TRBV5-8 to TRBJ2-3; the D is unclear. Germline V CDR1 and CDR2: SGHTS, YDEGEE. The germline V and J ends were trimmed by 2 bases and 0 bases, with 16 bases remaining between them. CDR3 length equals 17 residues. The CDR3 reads CASSFARHTTSTDTQYF. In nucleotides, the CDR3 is TGTGCCAGCAGCTTTGCCAGGCACACCACTAGCACAGATACGCAGTATTTT.